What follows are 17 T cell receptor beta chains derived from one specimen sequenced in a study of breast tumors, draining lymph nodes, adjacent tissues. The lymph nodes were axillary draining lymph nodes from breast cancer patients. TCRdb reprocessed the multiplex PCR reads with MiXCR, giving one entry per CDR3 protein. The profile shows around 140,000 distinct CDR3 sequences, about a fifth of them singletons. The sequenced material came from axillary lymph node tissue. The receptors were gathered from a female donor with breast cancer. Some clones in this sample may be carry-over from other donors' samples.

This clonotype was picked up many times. The CDR3: CASRPGTSGNEQFF. DNA for the CDR3: TGTGCCAGTCGACCCGGGACTAGCGGGAATGAGCAGTTCTTC. The rearrangement uses TRBV19 and TRBJ2-1; 12 positions match TRBD2. From germline, CDR1 is LNHDA and CDR2 SQIVND (reference sequence). This CDR3 has 14 residues. After removal of 8 bases from V and 7 bases from J, the junction contained 6 bases not matched to a gene.

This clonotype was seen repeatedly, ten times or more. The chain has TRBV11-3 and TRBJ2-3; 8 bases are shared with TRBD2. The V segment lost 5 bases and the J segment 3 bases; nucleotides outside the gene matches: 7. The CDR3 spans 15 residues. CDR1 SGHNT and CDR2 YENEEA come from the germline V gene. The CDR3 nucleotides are TGTGCCAGCAGCGAATCGGGGGGGGGAACAGATACGCAGTATTTT. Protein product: CASSESGGGTDTQYF. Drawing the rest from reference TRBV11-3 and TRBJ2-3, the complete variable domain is EAGVVQSPRYKIIEKKQPVAFWCNPISGHNTLYWYLQNLGQGPELLIRYENEEAVDDSQLPKDRFSAERLKGVDSTLKIQPAELGDSAVYLCASSESGGGTDTQYFGPGTRLTVL.

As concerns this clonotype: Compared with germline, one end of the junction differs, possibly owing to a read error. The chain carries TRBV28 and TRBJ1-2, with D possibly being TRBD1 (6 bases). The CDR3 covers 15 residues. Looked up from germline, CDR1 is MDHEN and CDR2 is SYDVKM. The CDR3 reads CASSLSEQGADGHTF. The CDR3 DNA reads TGTGCCAGCAGTTTATCCGAACAGGGTGCGGATGGCCACACCTTC.

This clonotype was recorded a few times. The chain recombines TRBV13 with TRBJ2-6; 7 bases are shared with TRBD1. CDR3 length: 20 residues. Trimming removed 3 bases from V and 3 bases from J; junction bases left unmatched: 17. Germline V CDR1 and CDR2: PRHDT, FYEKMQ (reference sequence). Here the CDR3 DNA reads TGTGCCAGCAGCTTTTACCCCAAAGGACAGGTCAGGAGTGGGGCCAACGTCCTGACTTTC. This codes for CASSFYPKGQVRSGANVLTF.

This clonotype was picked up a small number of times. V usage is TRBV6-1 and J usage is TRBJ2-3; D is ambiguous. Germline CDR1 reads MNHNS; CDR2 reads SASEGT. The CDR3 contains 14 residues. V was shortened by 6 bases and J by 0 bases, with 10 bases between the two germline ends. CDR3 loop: CASRTGTSTDTQYF. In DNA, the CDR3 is TGTGCCAGCAGGACCGGAACTAGCACAGATACGCAGTATTTT.

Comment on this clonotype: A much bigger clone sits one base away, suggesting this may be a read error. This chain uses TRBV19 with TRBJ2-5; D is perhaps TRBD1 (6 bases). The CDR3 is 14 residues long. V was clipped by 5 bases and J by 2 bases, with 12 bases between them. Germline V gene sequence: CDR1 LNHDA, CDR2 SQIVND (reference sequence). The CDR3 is CASSQRTAQETQYF. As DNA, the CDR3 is TGTGCCAGTAGTCAAAGGACAGCGCAAGAGACCCAGTACTTC.

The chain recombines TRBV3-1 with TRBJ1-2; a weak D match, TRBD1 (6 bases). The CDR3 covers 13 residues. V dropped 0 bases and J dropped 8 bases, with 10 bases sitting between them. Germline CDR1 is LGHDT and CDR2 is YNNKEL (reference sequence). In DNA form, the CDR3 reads TGTGCCAGCAGCCAAGAGATCGGGGGCGGCTACACCTTC. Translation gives CASSQEIGGGYTF.

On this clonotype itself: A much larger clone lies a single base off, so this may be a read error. The CDR3 region is CASSQDTGTSAVYEQYF. The CDR3 nucleotides read TGTGCCAGCAGCCAAGATACGGGGACTAGCGCTGTCTACGAGCAGTACTTC. The rearrangement links TRBV3-1 to TRBJ2-7, with TRBD2 matching 10 bases. V gave up 0 bases and J gave up 3 bases; unmatched junction bases: 8. The CDR3 contains 17 residues. CDR1 and CDR2 (germline): LGHDT, YNNKEL (reference sequence).

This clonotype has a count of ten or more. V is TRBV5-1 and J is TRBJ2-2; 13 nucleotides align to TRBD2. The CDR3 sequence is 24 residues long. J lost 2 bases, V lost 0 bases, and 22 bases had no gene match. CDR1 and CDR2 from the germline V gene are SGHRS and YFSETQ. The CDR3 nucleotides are TGCGCCAGCAGCTTGGTACCAACCTCGTTCGGACAAGGGACTAGCGGGAAAAACACCGGGGAGCTGTTTTTT. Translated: CASSLVPTSFGQGTSGKNTGELFF.

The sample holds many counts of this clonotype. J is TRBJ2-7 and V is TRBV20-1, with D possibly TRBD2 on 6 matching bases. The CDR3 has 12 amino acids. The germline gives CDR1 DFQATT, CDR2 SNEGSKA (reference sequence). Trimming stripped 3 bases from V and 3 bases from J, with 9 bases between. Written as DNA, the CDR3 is TGCAGTGCTAGGGGACTGGTCTACGAGCAGTACTTC. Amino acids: CSARGLVYEQYF.

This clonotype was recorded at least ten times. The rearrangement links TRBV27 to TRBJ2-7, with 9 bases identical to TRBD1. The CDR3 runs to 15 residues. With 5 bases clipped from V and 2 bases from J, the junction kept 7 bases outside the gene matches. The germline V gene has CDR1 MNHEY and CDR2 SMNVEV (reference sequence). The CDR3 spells CASSSTGGYAYEQYF. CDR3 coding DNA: TGTGCCAGCAGTAGCACAGGGGGCTATGCCTACGAGCAGTACTTC.

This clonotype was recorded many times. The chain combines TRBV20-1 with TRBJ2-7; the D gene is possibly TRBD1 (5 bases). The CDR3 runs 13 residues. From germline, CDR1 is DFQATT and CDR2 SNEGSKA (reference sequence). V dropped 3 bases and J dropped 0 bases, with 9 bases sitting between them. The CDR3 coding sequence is TGCAGTGCTAGTAGGGGTATCTCCTACGAGCAGTACTTC. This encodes CSASRGISYEQYF.

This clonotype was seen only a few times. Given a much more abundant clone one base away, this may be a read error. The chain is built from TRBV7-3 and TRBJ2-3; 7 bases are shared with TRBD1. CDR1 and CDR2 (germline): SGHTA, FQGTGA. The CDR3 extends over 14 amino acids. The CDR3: CASSLRDSIDTQYF. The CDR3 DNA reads TGTGCCAGCAGCTTACGGGACAGCATAGATACGCAGTATTTT. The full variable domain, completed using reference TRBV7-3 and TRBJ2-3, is GAGVSQTPSNKVTEKGKYVELRCDPISGHTALYWYRQSLGQGPEFLIYFQGTGAADDSGLPNDRFFAVRPEGSVSTLKIQRTERGDSAVYLCASSLRDSIDTQYFGPGTRLTVL.

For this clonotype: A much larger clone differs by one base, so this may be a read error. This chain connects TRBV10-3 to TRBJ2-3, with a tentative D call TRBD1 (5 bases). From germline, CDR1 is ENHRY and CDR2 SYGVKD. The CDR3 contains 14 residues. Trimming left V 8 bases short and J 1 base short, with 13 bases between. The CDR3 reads CAIGAVRGTDTQYF. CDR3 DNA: TGTGCCATCGGTGCAGTCAGGGGCACAGATACGCAGTATTTT.

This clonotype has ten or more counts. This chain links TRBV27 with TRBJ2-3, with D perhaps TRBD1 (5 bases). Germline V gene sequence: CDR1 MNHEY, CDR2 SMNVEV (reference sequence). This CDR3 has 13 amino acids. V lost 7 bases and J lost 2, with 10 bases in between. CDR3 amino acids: CASKDTYTDTQYF. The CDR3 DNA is TGTGCCAGCAAGGACACCTACACAGATACGCAGTATTTT.

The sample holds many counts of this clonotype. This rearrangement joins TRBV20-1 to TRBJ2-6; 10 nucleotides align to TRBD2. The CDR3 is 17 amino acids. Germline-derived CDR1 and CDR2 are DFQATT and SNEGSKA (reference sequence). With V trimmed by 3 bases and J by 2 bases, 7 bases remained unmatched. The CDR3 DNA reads TGCAGTGCTAGGTCAGCTAGCGGGAGTCCTGGGGCCAACGTCCTGACTTTC. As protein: CSARSASGSPGANVLTF.

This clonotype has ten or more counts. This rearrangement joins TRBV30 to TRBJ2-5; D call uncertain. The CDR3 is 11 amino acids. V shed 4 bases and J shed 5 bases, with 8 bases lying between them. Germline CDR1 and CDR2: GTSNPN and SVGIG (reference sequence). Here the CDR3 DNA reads TGTGCCTGGAAATTAGGGGAGACCCAGTACTTC. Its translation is CAWKLGETQYF.